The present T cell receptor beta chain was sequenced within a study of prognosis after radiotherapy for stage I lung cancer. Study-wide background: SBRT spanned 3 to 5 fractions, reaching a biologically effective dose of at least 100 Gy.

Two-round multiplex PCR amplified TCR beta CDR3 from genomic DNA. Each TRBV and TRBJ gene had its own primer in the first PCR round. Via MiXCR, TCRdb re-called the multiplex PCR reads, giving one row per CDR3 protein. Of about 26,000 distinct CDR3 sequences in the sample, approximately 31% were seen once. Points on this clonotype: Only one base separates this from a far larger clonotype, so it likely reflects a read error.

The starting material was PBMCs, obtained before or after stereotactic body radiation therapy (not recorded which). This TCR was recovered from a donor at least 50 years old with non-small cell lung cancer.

CDR3 DNA: TGTGCCAGTAGTACAATAGCGGGGCCTCTTGGGAGCTACAATGAGCAGTTCTTC. Amino acid sequence: CASSTIAGPLGSYNEQFF. The J gene is TRBJ2-1, the V gene TRBV19; 8 bases map to TRBD2. This CDR3 has 18 residues. Unmatched junction bases numbered 14, after V lost 4 bases and J lost 3 bases. Germline V lookup: CDR1 LNHDA, CDR2 SQIVND (reference sequence).